A single sample is the source of the 12 T cell receptor beta chains below, sequenced in a study of T cells after yellow fever vaccination. TCRdb fed the 5' RACE reads into MiXCR, producing one record per CDR3 protein. Among some 560,000 distinct CDR3 sequences, roughly a fifth were seen once, and the ten largest hold around 15%. The material sequenced was PBMCs, taken 15 days after the yellow fever booster vaccination. The receptors stem from a man aged 25 to 40 who received the YFV17D yellow fever vaccine.

This clonotype turned up a few times. V is TRBV28 and J is TRBJ1-3; no clear D gene. Trimming cost V 1 base and J 5 bases, with 15 bases left between them. The V gene's germline CDR1 is MDHEN and CDR2 SYDVKM. The CDR3 has 16 amino acids. The CDR3 sequence is CASSLSAPLSRNTIYF. CDR3 in DNA: TGTGCCAGCAGTTTATCCGCACCGCTGAGTAGAAACACCATATATTTT.

The rearrangement joins TRBV20-1 to TRBJ2-2; a possible D gene is TRBD1 (6 bases). V was trimmed by 4 bases and J by 1 base, leaving 10 bases between them. The CDR3 is made up of 14 amino acids. CDR1 and CDR2 from the germline V gene are DFQATT and SNEGSKA (reference sequence). The CDR3 spells CSATDRLNTGELFF. CDR3 DNA: TGCAGTGCTACGGACAGATTGAACACCGGGGAGCTGTTTTTT.

The V gene is TRBV6-5, the J gene TRBJ2-1, with D tentatively TRBD2 (6 bases). V was trimmed by 4 bases and J by 0 bases, leaving 22 bases between them. Germline V gene sequence: CDR1 MNHEY, CDR2 SVGAGI. There are 19 residues in the CDR3. CDR3 bases: TGTGCCAGCAGTTCCCCCCTCGGGGGTAGCGAGAGCTCCTACAATGAGCAGTTCTTC. Protein sequence: CASSSPLGGSESSYNEQFF.

With regard to this clonotype: At one of its ends the junction is not consistent with the germline gene, which may arise from a read error. The chain employs TRBV9 and TRBJ1-1, with D tentatively TRBD1 (5 bases). There are 16 residues in the CDR3. Germline assignment: CDR1 SGDLS and CDR2 YYNGEE. CDR3 loop: CASSPNTVAGNPEAFF. CDR3 nucleotides: TGTGCCAGCAGCCCGAATACCGTGGCAGGGAACCCTGAAGCTTTCTTT.

The chain carries TRBV9 and TRBJ2-3; D call uncertain. Germline values: CDR1 SGDLS, CDR2 YYNGEE. The CDR3 covers 14 residues. The V end was cut by 2 bases, the J end by 2 bases, with 9 bases between. Here the CDR3 reads CASSVNPDTDTQYF. Here the CDR3 DNA reads TGTGCCAGCAGCGTCAACCCCGACACAGATACGCAGTATTTT.

This clonotype was counted only a few times. The rearrangement joins TRBV5-5 to TRBJ2-6, with 7 bases fitting TRBD1. The CDR3 covers 17 residues. J was trimmed by 0 bases and V by 4 bases; bases with no gene match: 7. From germline, CDR1 is SGHKS and CDR2 YYEKEE (reference sequence). The CDR3 DNA sequence: TGTGCCAGCAGCAGGGACAGCCTACCCTCTGGGGCCAACGTCCTGACTTTC. Its translation: CASSRDSLPSGANVLTF.

This clonotype was found a few times. The chain uses TRBV7-2 and TRBJ2-3; D may be TRBD2 (6 bases). The CDR3 covers 14 residues. Trimming removed 4 bases from V and 5 bases from J, with 13 bases in between. Per germline, CDR1 SGHTA and CDR2 FQGNSA. CDR3 nucleotide sequence: TGTGCCAGCAGCTCTCTGACGGGACTAGATACGCAGTATTTT. This encodes CASSSLTGLDTQYF.

The J gene is TRBJ2-3, the V gene TRBV30; D is unresolved. The CDR3 consists of 12 residues. The V end lost 5 bases, the J end lost 2 bases, and 8 bases lay between the germline ends. CDR1 GTSNPN and CDR2 SVGIG come from the germline V gene (reference sequence). CDR3 DNA sequence: TGTGCCTGGGAGGAGACCACAGATACGCAGTATTTT. This sequence encodes CAWEETTDTQYF.

This clonotype was seen more than once but under ten times. The J gene is TRBJ2-5, the V gene TRBV24-1; D tentatively fits TRBD1 or TRBD2 (5 bases each). The CDR3 loop spans 14 amino acids. V gave up 4 bases and J gave up 5 bases, with 13 bases separating them. The germline gives CDR1 KGHDR, CDR2 SFDVKD. The CDR3 spells CATSDSSWGETQYF. CDR3 in DNA: TGTGCCACCAGTGACAGTAGCTGGGGGGAGACCCAGTACTTC.

The chain has TRBV20-1 and TRBJ2-1, with 7 bases identical to TRBD2. This CDR3 comprises 15 residues. V shed 4 bases, J shed 4 bases, and the junction held 10 bases outside the gene matches. Germline V gene sequence: CDR1 DFQATT, CDR2 SNEGSKA (reference sequence). Written as DNA, the CDR3 is TGCAGTGCTACCCAGCGGGAACCGGGGTACAATGAGCAGTTCTTC. Amino acids: CSATQREPGYNEQFF.

This sequence joins TRBV7-9 and TRBJ2-5; D is perhaps TRBD1 or TRBD2 (6 bases each). V dropped 5 bases and J dropped 5 bases, with 15 bases sitting between them. The CDR3 has 14 residues. Germline CDR1 is SEHNR and CDR2 is FQNEAQ (reference sequence). CDR3 residues: CASSHGGGYETQYF. CDR3 sequence (DNA): TGTGCCAGCAGCCACGGGGGCGGGTATGAGACCCAGTACTTC. Full variable domain (outside the CDR3, taken from reference TRBV7-9 and TRBJ2-5): DTGVSQNPRHKITKRGQNVTFRCDPISEHNRLYWYRQTLGQGPEFLTYFQNEAQLEKSRLLSDRFSAERPKGSFSTLEIQRTEQGDSAMYLCASSHGGGYETQYFGPGTRLLVL.

This clonotype was seen many times. CDR3 DNA sequence: TGTGCCAGCAGCCCCGGTGGGACTGGCTACAATGAGCAGTTCTTC. Protein sequence: CASSPGGTGYNEQFF. This chain joins TRBV3-1 and TRBJ2-1; maybe TRBD2 (6 bases). Germline V gene lookup returns CDR1 LGHDT and CDR2 YNNKEL (reference sequence). Trimming took 4 bases from V and 3 from J, leaving 13 bases between them. The CDR3 has 15 amino acids.